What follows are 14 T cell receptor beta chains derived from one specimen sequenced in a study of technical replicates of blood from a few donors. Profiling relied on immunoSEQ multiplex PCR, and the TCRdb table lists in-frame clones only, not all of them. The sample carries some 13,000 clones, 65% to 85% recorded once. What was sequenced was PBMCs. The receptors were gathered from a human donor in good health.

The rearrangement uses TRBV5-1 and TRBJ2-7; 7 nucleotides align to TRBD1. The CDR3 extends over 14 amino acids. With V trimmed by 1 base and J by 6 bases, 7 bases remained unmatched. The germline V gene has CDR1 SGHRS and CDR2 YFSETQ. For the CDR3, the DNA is TGCGCCAGCAGCTTGTTACGACAGGGAACCGAGCAGTACTTC. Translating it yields CASSLLRQGTEQYF.

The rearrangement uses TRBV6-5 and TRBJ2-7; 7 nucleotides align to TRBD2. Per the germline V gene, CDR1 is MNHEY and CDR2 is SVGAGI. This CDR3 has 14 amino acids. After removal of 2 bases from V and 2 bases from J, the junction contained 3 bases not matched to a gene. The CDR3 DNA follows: TGTGCCAGCAGTTACGGGCGGGAGACCTACGAGCAGTACTTC. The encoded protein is CASSYGRETYEQYF.

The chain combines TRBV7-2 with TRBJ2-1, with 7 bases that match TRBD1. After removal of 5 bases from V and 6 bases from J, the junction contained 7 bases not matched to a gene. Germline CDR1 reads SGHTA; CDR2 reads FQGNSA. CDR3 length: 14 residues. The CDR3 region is CASSPQWDSNEQFF. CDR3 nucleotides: TGTGCCAGCAGCCCCCAGTGGGACAGCAATGAGCAGTTCTTC.

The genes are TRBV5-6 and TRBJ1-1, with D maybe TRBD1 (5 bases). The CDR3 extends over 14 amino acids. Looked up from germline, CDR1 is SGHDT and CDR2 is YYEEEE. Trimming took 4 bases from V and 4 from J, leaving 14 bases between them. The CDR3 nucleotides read TGTGCCAGCAGCCCAACCCCCGGGGGCACTGAAGCTTTCTTT. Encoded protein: CASSPTPGGTEAFF.

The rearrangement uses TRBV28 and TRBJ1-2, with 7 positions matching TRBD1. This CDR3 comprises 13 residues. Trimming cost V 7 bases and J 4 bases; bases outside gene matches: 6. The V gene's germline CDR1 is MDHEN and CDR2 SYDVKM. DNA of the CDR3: TGTGCCAGCAAGACCGGGACAGCCTATGGCTACACCTTC. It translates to CASKTGTAYGYTF.

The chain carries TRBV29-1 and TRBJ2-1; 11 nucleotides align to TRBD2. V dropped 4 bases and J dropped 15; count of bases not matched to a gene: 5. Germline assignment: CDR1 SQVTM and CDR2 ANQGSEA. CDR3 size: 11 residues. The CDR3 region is CSVARTSGLFF. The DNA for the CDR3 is TGCAGCGTTGCCCGGACTAGCGGGCTGTTCTTC.

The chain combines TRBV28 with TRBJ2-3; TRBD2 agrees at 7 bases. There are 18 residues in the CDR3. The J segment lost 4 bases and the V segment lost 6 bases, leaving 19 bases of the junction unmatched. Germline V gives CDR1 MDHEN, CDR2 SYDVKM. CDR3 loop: CASSPVLAVLPDPDTQYF. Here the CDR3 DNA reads TGTGCCAGCAGCCCCGTGCTAGCGGTCCTTCCGGACCCAGATACGCAGTATTTT.

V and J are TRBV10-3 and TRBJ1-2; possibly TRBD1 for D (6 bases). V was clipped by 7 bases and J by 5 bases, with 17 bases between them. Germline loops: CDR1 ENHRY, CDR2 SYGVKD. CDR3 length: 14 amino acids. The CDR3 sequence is CAINEDQGSYGYTF. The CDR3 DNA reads TGTGCCATCAACGAAGATCAGGGGAGTTATGGCTACACCTTC.

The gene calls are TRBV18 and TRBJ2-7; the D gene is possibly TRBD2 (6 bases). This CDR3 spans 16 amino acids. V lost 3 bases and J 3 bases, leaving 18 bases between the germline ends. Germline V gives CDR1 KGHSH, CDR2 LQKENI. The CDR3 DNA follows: TGTGCCAGCTCACCCGTGGTTGGGACTGGTTACTACGAGCAGTACTTC. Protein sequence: CASSPVVGTGYYEQYF. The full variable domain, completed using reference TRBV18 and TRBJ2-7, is NAGVMQNPRHLVRRRGQEARLRCSPMKGHSHVYWYRQLPEEGLKFMVYLQKENIIDESGMPKERFSAEFPKEGPSILRIQQVVRGDSAAYFCASSPVVGTGYYEQYFGPGTRLTVT.

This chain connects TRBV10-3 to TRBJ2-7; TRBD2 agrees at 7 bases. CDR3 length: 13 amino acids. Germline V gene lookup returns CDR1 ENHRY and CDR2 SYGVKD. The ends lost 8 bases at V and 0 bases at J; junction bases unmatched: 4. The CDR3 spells CAISPSGSYEQYF. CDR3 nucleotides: TGTGCCATCTCCCCTAGCGGCTCCTACGAGCAGTACTTC.

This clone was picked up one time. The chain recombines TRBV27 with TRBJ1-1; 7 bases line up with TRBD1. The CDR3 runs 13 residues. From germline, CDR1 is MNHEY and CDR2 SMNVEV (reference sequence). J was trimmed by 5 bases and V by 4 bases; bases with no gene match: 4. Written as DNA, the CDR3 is TGTGCCAGCAGTTGGACAGGCGGGACTGAAGCTTTCTTT. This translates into CASSWTGGTEAFF.

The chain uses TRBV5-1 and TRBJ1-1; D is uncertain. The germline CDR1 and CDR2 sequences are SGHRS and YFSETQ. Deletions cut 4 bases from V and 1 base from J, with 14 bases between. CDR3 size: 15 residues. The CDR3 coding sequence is TGCGCCAGCAGCGGATCCCGACACGGGAACACTGAAGCTTTCTTT. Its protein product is CASSGSRHGNTEAFF.

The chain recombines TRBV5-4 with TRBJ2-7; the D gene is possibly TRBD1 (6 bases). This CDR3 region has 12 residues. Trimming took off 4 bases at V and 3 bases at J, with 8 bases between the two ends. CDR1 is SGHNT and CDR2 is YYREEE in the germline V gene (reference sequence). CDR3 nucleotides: TGTGCCAGCAGCCCGGACAGCTACGAGCAGTACTTC. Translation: CASSPDSYEQYF.

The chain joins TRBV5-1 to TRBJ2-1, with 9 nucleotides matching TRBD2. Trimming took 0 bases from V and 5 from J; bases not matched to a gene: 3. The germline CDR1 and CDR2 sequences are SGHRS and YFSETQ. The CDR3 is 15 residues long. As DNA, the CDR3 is TGCGCCAGCAGCTTGGATCTAGCGGGAAACAATGAGCAGTTCTTC. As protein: CASSLDLAGNNEQFF.